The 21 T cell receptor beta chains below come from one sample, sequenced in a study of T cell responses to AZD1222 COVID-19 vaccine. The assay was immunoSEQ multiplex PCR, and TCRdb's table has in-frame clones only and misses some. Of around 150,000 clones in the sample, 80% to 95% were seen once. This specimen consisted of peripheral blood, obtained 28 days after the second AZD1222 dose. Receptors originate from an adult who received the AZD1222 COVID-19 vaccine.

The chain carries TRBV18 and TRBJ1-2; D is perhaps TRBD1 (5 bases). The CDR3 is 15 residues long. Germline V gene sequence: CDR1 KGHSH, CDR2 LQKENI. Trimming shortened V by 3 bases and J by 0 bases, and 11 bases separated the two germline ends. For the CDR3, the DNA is TGTGCCAGCTCACCTCCTGGGGGAGCTAACTATGGCTACACCTTC. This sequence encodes CASSPPGGANYGYTF.

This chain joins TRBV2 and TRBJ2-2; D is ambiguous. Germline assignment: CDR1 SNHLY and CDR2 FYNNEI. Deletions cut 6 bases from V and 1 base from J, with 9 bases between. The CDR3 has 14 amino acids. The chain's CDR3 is CASRAELNTGELFF. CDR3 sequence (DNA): TGTGCCAGCAGGGCCGAGCTGAACACCGGGGAGCTGTTTTTT. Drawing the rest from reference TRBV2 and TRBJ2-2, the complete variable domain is EPEVTQTPSHQVTQMGQEVILRCVPISNHLYFYWYRQILGQKVEFLVSFYNNEISEKSEIFDDQFSVERPDGSNFTLKIRSTKLEDSAMYFCASRAELNTGELFFGEGSRLTVL.

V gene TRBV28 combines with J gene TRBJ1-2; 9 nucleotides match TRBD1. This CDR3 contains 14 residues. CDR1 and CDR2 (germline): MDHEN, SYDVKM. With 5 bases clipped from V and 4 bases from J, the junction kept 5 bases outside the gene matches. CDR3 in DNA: TGTGCCAGCAGTACCCCGGGACAGGGCTATGGCTACACCTTC. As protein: CASSTPGQGYGYTF.

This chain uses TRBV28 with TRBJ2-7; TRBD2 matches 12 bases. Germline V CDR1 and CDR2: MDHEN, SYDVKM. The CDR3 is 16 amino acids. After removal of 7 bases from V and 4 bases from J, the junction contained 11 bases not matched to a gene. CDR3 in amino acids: CASIPAGLAGFYEQYF. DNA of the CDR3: TGTGCCAGCATTCCTGCGGGACTAGCGGGCTTTTACGAGCAGTACTTC.

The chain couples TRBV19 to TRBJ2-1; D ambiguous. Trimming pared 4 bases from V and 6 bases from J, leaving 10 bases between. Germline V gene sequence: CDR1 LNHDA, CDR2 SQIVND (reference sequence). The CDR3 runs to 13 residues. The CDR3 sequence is CASSNSLFNEQFF. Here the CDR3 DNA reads TGTGCCAGTAGTAATAGTCTTTTCAATGAGCAGTTCTTC.

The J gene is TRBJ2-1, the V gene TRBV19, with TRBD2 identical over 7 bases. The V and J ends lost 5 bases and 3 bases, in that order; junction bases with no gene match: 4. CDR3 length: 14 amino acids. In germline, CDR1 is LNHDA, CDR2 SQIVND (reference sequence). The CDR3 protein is CASSPWTSYNEQFF. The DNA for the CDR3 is TGTGCCAGTAGTCCCTGGACTAGCTACAATGAGCAGTTCTTC.

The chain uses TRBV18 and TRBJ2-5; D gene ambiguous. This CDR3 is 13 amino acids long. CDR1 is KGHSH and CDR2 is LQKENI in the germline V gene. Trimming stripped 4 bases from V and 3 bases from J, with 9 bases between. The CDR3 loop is CASSREGKETQYF. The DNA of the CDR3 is TGTGCCAGCTCACGGGAAGGAAAAGAGACCCAGTACTTC.

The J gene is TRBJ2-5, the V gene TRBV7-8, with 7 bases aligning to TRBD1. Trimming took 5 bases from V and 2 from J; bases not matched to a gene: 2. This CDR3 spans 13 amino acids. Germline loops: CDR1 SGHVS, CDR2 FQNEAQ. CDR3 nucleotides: TGTGCCAGCAGCCGGGGACAGCAAGAGACCCAGTACTTC. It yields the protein CASSRGQQETQYF. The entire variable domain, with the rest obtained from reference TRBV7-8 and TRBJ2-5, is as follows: GAGVSQSPRYKVAKRGQDVALRCDPISGHVSLFWYQQALGQGPEFLTYFQNEAQLDKSGLPSDRFFAERPEGSVSTLKIQRTQQEDSAVYLCASSRGQQETQYFGPGTRLLVL.

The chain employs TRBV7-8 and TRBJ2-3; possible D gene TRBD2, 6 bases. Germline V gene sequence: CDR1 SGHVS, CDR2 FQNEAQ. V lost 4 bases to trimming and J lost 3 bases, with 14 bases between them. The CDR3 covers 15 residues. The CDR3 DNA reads TGTGCCAGCAGCTCCAGACTAGGGGTGACAGATACGCAGTATTTT. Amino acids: CASSSRLGVTDTQYF. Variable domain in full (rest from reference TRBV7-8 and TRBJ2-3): GAGVSQSPRYKVAKRGQDVALRCDPISGHVSLFWYQQALGQGPEFLTYFQNEAQLDKSGLPSDRFFAERPEGSVSTLKIQRTQQEDSAVYLCASSSRLGVTDTQYFGPGTRLTVL.

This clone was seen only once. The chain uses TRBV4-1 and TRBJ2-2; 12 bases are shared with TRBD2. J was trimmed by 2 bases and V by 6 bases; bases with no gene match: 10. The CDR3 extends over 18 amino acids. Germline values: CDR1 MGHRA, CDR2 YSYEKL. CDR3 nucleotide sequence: TGCGCCAGCAGTGGCGGATCGGGACTAGCGGGTAACACCGGGGAGCTGTTTTTT. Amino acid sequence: CASSGGSGLAGNTGELFF.

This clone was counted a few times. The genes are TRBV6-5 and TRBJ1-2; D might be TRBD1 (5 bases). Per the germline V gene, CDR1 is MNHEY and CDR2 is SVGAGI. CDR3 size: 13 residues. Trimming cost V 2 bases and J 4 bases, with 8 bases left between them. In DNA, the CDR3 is TGTGCCAGCAGTTACGAGGGACCCTATGGCTACACCTTC. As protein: CASSYEGPYGYTF.

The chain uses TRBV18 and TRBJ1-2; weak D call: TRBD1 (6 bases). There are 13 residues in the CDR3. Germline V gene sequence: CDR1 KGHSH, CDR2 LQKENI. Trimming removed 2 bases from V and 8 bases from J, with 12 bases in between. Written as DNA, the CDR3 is TGTGCCAGCTCACCAGACAGGTCGGAAGGCTACACCTTC. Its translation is CASSPDRSEGYTF.

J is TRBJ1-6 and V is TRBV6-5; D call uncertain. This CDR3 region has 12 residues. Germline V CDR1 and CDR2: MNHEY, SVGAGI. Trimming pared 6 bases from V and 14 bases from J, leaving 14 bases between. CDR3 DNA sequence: TGTGCCAGCAGGAGTACGGACGCCGCCCTCCACTTT. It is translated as CASRSTDAALHF.

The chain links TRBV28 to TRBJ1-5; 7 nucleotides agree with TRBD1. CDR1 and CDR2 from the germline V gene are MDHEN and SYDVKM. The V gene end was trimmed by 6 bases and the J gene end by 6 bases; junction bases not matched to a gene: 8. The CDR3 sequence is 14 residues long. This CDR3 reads CASSQGGDGQPQHF. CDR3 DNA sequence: TGTGCCAGCAGCCAGGGGGGCGACGGTCAGCCCCAGCATTTT.

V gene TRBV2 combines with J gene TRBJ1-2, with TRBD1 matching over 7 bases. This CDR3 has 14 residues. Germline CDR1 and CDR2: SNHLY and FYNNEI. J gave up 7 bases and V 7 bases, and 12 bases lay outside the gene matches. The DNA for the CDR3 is TGTGCCAGCACCGACTGGACAGGTGGGGGTGGCTACACCTTC. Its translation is CASTDWTGGGGYTF.

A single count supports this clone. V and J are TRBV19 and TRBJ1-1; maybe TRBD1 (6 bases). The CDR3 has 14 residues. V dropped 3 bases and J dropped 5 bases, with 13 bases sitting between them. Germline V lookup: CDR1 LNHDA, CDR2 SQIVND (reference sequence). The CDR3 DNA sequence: TGTGCCAGTAGTATCGAAGGGGGAGGGACTGAAGCTTTCTTT. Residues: CASSIEGGGTEAFF.

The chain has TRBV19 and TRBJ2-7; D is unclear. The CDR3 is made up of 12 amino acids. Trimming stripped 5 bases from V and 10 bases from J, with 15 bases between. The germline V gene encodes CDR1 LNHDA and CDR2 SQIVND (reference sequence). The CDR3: CASSPLRGNQYF. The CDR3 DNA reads TGTGCCAGTAGTCCACTAAGAGGCAACCAGTACTTC.

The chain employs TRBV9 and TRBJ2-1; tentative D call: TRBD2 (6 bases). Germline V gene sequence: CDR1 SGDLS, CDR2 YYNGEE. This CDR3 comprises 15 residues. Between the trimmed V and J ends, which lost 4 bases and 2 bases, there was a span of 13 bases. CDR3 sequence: CASSPAGEAYNEQFF. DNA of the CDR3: TGTGCCAGCAGCCCCGCTGGGGAGGCCTACAATGAGCAGTTCTTC. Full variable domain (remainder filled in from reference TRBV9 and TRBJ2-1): DSGVTQTPKHLITATGQRVTLRCSPRSGDLSVYWYQQSLDQGLQFLIQYYNGEERAKGNILERFSAQQFPDLHSELNLSSLELGDSALYFCASSPAGEAYNEQFFGPGTRLTVL.

CDR3 region: CASRRSGNTEAFF. The CDR3 coding sequence is TGTGCCTCCCGACGGAGTGGGAACACTGAAGCTTTCTTT. V is TRBV28 and J is TRBJ1-1, with D unclear. The CDR3 sequence is 13 residues long. Trimming shortened V by 11 bases and J by 1 base, and 14 bases separated the two germline ends. Germline CDR1 reads MDHEN; CDR2 reads SYDVKM. Supplemented by reference TRBV28 and TRBJ1-1, the full variable domain reads DVKVTQSSRYLVKRTGEKVFLECVQDMDHENMFWYRQDPGLGLRLIYFSYDVKMKEKGDIPEGYSVSREKKERFSLILESASTNQTSMYLCASRRSGNTEAFFGQGTRLTVV.

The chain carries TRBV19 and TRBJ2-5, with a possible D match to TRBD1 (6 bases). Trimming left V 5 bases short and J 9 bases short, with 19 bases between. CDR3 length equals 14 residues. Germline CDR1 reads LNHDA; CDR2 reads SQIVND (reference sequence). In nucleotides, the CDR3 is TGTGCCAGTAGTTCCTCCAGGCAGGGGTTGTCCCAGTACTTC. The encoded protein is CASSSSRQGLSQYF.

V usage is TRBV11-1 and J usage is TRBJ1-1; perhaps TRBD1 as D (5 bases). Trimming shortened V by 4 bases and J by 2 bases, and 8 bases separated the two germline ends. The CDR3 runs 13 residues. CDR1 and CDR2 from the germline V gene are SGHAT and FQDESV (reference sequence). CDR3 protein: CASSWGVNTEAFF. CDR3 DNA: TGTGCCAGCAGCTGGGGGGTAAACACTGAAGCTTTCTTT. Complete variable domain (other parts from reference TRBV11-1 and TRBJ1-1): EAEVAQSPRYKITEKSQAVAFWCDPISGHATLYWYRQILGQGPELLVQFQDESVVDDSQLPKDRFSAERLKGVDSTLKIQPAELGDSAMYLCASSWGVNTEAFFGQGTRLTVV.